What follows are 26 T cell receptor beta chains derived from one specimen sequenced in a study of early T cells in non-severe SARS-CoV-2 infection. Via MiXCR, TCRdb re-called the 5' RACE reads, giving one row per CDR3 protein. Of 85,000 to 100,000 distinct CDR3 sequences in the sample, about 10% were seen once. The sequencing here drew on whole blood, taken at baseline. Receptors originate from an adult who was a healthcare worker with PCR-confirmed SARS-CoV-2 infection or an uninfected control (not recorded which).

In its sample, this clonotype was seen a few times. The V call is TRBV20-1, the J call TRBJ2-3; 8 nucleotides align to TRBD1. CDR1 is DFQATT and CDR2 is SNEGSKA in the germline V gene (reference sequence). V lost 0 bases, J lost 0 bases, and 14 bases stayed unmatched. This CDR3 contains 19 residues. The CDR3 is CSARDTQGAEKLSTDTQYF. CDR3 DNA: TGCAGTGCTAGAGATACCCAGGGGGCGGAAAAACTTAGCACAGATACGCAGTATTTT.

This clonotype has ten or more counts. The rearrangement uses TRBV11-2 and TRBJ1-2, with TRBD1 matching 8 bases. This CDR3 is 13 amino acids long. With V trimmed by 4 bases and J by 8 bases, 6 bases remained unmatched. Germline V gene sequence: CDR1 SGHAT, CDR2 FQNNGV. CDR3 loop: CASSSQGEGGYTF. For the CDR3, the DNA is TGTGCCAGCAGCTCACAGGGGGAGGGCGGCTACACCTTC.

This clonotype occurred a few times. The chain has TRBV20-1 and TRBJ2-2, with a tentative D call TRBD1 (5 bases). The CDR3 spans 12 residues. V was pared by 8 bases and J by 5 bases, with 12 bases between. CDR1 is DFQATT, CDR2 SNEGSKA, per germline (reference sequence). CDR3: CSTQDTTGELFF. In nucleotides, the CDR3 is TGCAGTACCCAGGACACAACCGGGGAGCTGTTTTTT.

This clonotype was seen more than once but under ten times. V is TRBV29-1 and J is TRBJ1-1, with 10 bases aligning to TRBD1. Germline V lookup: CDR1 SQVTM, CDR2 ANQGSEA. V lost 7 bases to trimming and J lost 8 bases; unmatched junction nucleotides: 4. The CDR3 runs 11 residues. CDR3 protein: CSAGTGAEAFF. CDR3 bases: TGCAGCGCCGGGACAGGGGCCGAAGCTTTCTTT.

This clonotype showed up many times. CDR3 loop: CASSGSNLYNEQFF. The CDR3 bases are TGTGCCAGCTCAGGTTCTAATCTTTACAATGAGCAGTTCTTC. The chain joins TRBV18 to TRBJ2-1; no clear D. V was pared by 5 bases and J by 4 bases, with 12 bases between. In germline, CDR1 is KGHSH, CDR2 LQKENI. The CDR3 sequence is 14 residues long.

The chain uses TRBV9 and TRBJ1-4; tentatively, D is TRBD1 (6 bases). The length of the CDR3 is 14 residues. Trimming cost V 3 bases and J 7 bases, with 13 bases left between them. Germline V gene lookup returns CDR1 SGDLS and CDR2 YYNGEE. As DNA, the CDR3 is TGTGCCAGCAGCGAGTACAGGGAGGGTGAAAAACTGTTTTTT. The encoded protein is CASSEYREGEKLFF.

J is TRBJ2-3 and V is TRBV29-1; no clear D. V was shortened by 4 bases and J by 2 bases, with 13 bases between the two germline ends. Germline loops: CDR1 SQVTM, CDR2 ANQGSEA. The CDR3 extends over 14 amino acids. This CDR3 is CSVVASLNTDTQYF. CDR3 DNA sequence: TGCAGCGTTGTTGCCAGCCTAAACACAGATACGCAGTATTTT.

This clonotype was observed a handful of times. The chain has TRBV20-1 and TRBJ2-7; D possibly corresponds to TRBD2 (5 bases). Trimming cost V 5 bases and J 0 bases, with 20 bases left between them. Per the germline V gene, CDR1 is DFQATT and CDR2 is SNEGSKA (reference sequence). This CDR3 has 16 amino acids. Written as DNA, the CDR3 is TGCAGTGCTCCCCCACTTTCCCCGGGGAGCTCCTACGAGCAGTACTTC. Translation: CSAPPLSPGSSYEQYF.

The table lists this clonotype with many counts. The genes are TRBV11-2 and TRBJ2-1; 9 bases agree with TRBD2. Germline V CDR1 and CDR2: SGHAT, FQNNGV. The CDR3 consists of 17 residues. V was clipped by 0 bases and J by 9 bases; unmatched bases: 12. CDR3 region: CASSLDLAGGPQSEQFF. The CDR3 DNA reads TGTGCCAGCAGCTTAGATCTGGCGGGAGGGCCTCAGAGTGAGCAGTTCTTC. The full variable domain, rest sourced from reference TRBV11-2 and TRBJ2-1, is EAGVAQSPRYKIIEKRQSVAFWCNPISGHATLYWYQQILGQGPKLLIQFQNNGVVDDSQLPKDRFSAERLKGVDSTLKIQPAKLEDSAVYLCASSLDLAGGPQSEQFFGPGTRLTVL.

For this clonotype: This may arise from a read error, as a much more abundant clone is one base away. The rearrangement uses TRBV6-2 or TRBV6-3 and TRBJ2-7; D is unresolved. CDR3 size: 13 residues. The germline CDR1 and CDR2 sequences are MNHEY and SVGEGT. Between the trimmed V and J ends, which lost 8 bases and 5 bases, there was a span of 16 bases. In nucleotides, the CDR3 is TGTGCCAGCGCGGACGCAAATGAGCACGAGCAGTACTTC. Translated: CASADANEHEQYF.

V is TRBV29-1 and J is TRBJ2-3, with 9 bases that match TRBD1. Germline CDR1 is SQVTM and CDR2 is ANQGSEA. With V trimmed by 3 bases and J by 4 bases, 5 bases remained unmatched. The CDR3 has 14 residues. The CDR3 spells CSVDAGTGPDTQYF. In nucleotides, the CDR3 is TGCAGCGTTGATGCCGGGACAGGGCCAGATACGCAGTATTTT.

The chain recombines TRBV3-1 with TRBJ2-5; no firm D call. The CDR3 consists of 13 residues. The V end was cut by 0 bases, the J end by 6 bases, with 8 bases between. The germline V gene has CDR1 LGHDT and CDR2 YNNKEL (reference sequence). The CDR3 spells CASSQDPGKTQYF. The DNA of the CDR3 is TGTGCCAGCAGCCAAGACCCTGGGAAGACCCAGTACTTC.

This clonotype was seen a few times. The chain's CDR3 is CASSQEEGVYNEQFF. CDR3 nucleotide sequence: TGTGCCAGCAGCCAAGAGGAGGGAGTCTACAATGAGCAGTTCTTC. This chain links TRBV3-1 with TRBJ2-1; TRBD2 is a possible D gene (6 bases). The V end lost 0 bases, the J end lost 3 bases, and 9 bases lay between the germline ends. This CDR3 region has 15 residues. The germline V gene has CDR1 LGHDT and CDR2 YNNKEL (reference sequence).

This clonotype was seen many times. The J gene is TRBJ1-2, the V gene TRBV7-9; D unresolved. This CDR3 is built from 13 residues. Per the germline V gene, CDR1 is SEHNR and CDR2 is FQNEAQ (reference sequence). V gave up 6 bases and J gave up 0 bases, with 8 bases separating them. The CDR3 DNA follows: TGTGCCAGCAGGAGAAATACTAACTATGGCTACACCTTC. This translates into CASRRNTNYGYTF.

The chain has TRBV7-3 and TRBJ2-5; perhaps TRBD2 as D (6 bases). CDR1 and CDR2 from the germline V gene are SGHTA and FQGTGA. V was cut by 5 bases and J by 2 bases, with 18 bases left in between. The CDR3 runs to 16 residues. The CDR3 loop is CASSPGVAVLQETQYF. CDR3 in DNA: TGTGCCAGCAGCCCCGGGGTAGCGGTATTACAAGAGACCCAGTACTTC.

At least ten counts were recorded for this clonotype. The J gene is TRBJ2-3, the V gene TRBV28; the D is unclear. Trimming took off 7 bases at V and 0 bases at J, with 11 bases between the two ends. CDR3 length equals 14 residues. Germline V gene data show CDR1 as MDHEN and CDR2 as SYDVKM. The chain's CDR3 is CASKGLGSTDTQYF. CDR3 nucleotide sequence: TGTGCCAGCAAGGGCTTGGGTAGCACAGATACGCAGTATTTT.

This clonotype was counted a few times. V and J are TRBV10-3 and TRBJ2-2; 7 bases map to TRBD1. This CDR3 is 16 amino acids long. The V segment lost 0 bases and the J segment 5 bases; nucleotides outside the gene matches: 6. The germline V gene has CDR1 ENHRY and CDR2 SYGVKD. The CDR3 spells CAISESAGGRTGELFF. The CDR3 DNA reads TGTGCCATCAGTGAGTCTGCAGGGGGAAGGACCGGGGAGCTGTTTTTT.

V gene TRBV5-1 combines with J gene TRBJ2-1; 10 bases map to TRBD2. Losses at the gene ends were 2 bases for V and 10 bases for J; bases not matched to a gene: 9. The germline V gene encodes CDR1 SGHRS and CDR2 YFSETQ. The CDR3 contains 15 residues. The DNA of the CDR3 is TGCGCCAGCAGCTTTCCCGGGACTAGCGCTCGGGAGCAGTTCTTC. Translated, it gives CASSFPGTSAREQFF.

This clonotype was recorded at least ten times. The CDR3 DNA sequence: TGTGCCAGCAGTTCCCCGCGGGACAAAAGAACCTACGAGCAGTACTTC. Amino acid sequence: CASSSPRDKRTYEQYF. The V call is TRBV6-2 or TRBV6-3, the J call TRBJ2-7; the D gene could be TRBD1 or TRBD2 (6 bases each). Trimming cost V 4 bases and J 2 bases, with 18 bases left between them. Per germline, CDR1 MNHEY and CDR2 SVGEGT. The CDR3 is made up of 16 amino acids.

This clonotype was recorded a few times. The genes are TRBV30 and TRBJ2-1; no firm D call. The length of the CDR3 is 12 residues. With 5 bases removed from V and 2 bases from J, the gap between germline ends came to 7 bases. The V gene's germline CDR1 is GTSNPN and CDR2 SVGIG (reference sequence). The CDR3 here is CAWGVTYNEQFF. The DNA of the CDR3 is TGTGCCTGGGGGGTAACCTACAATGAGCAGTTCTTC.

This clonotype has just a few counts. The V call is TRBV5-5, the J call TRBJ2-3; D may be TRBD1 (5 bases). The ends were cut back, 4 bases at V and 3 bases at J, with 12 bases in the middle. The V gene's germline CDR1 is SGHKS and CDR2 YYEKEE (reference sequence). The CDR3 is 14 residues long. The CDR3 loop is CASSRMGPTDTQYF. CDR3 nucleotide sequence: TGTGCCAGCAGCAGAATGGGGCCGACAGATACGCAGTATTTT.

This clonotype was seen only a few times. The chain has TRBV7-3 and TRBJ2-1; 7 bases are shared with TRBD1. Germline lookup yields CDR1 SGHTA and CDR2 FQGTGA. The V gene end was trimmed by 0 bases and the J gene end by 7 bases; junction bases not matched to a gene: 12. The CDR3 is 17 residues long. The CDR3 DNA reads as TGTGCCAGCAGCTTAACGGGGACGCTAAGACAGGGTAATGAGCAGTTCTTC. Translated, it gives CASSLTGTLRQGNEQFF.

This clonotype came up a few times. The rearrangement uses TRBV29-1 and TRBJ2-7; D is uncertain. Germline-derived CDR1 and CDR2 are SQVTM and ANQGSEA. This CDR3 spans 14 amino acids. With 4 bases removed from V and 0 bases from J, the gap between germline ends came to 13 bases. The CDR3 nucleotides read TGCAGCGTTGGTCCGGGCATCAGCTCCTACGAGCAGTACTTC. It yields the protein CSVGPGISSYEQYF.

This clonotype was recorded a few times. This chain joins TRBV7-3 and TRBJ2-4; D may be TRBD1 (7 bases). V lost 1 base, J lost 5 bases, and 18 bases lay in between. The germline V gene has CDR1 SGHTA and CDR2 FQGTGA. CDR3 length: 17 residues. The CDR3 region is CASSLRPHDREENIQYF. DNA for the CDR3: TGTGCCAGCAGCTTAAGACCCCATGACAGGGAGGAAAACATTCAGTACTTC.

The rearrangement joins TRBV25-1 to TRBJ1-2, with no clear D. This CDR3 comprises 16 residues. Germline lookup yields CDR1 MGHDK and CDR2 SYGVNS. V dropped 1 base and J dropped 7 bases, with 19 bases sitting between them. Written as DNA, the CDR3 is TGTGCCAGCAGTGAATTTACCAACGGTGGTAATACTGGCTACACCTTC. Protein sequence: CASSEFTNGGNTGYTF.

The chain has TRBV13 and TRBJ1-2; unclear D gene. V lost 4 bases, J lost 8 bases, and 11 bases lay in between. Germline V gene lookup returns CDR1 PRHDT and CDR2 FYEKMQ (reference sequence). The CDR3 spans 12 residues. CDR3 DNA sequence: TGTGCCAGCAGCTCAAATCAAGGCGGCTACACCTTC. This encodes CASSSNQGGYTF.